The source of this T cell receptor beta chain is a study of blood T cell repertoires in COVID-19. Whole-study context: The United States, Italy and Spain provided the acute and convalescent COVID-19 samples. Sources were T cells, B-cell-depleted T cells, or PBMCs; the material itself was cDNA or gDNA.

Measured with immunoSEQ multiplex PCR; TCRdb has only the in-frame clones, and not every one. The table shows approximately 300,000 clones, with around 89% occurring only once. Per the germline V gene, CDR1 is MGHRA and CDR2 is YSYEKL. This CDR3 spans 15 amino acids. Trimming cost V 1 base and J 0 bases, with 9 bases left between them. The origin of this receptor is a woman aged 45-65 years with COVID-19, enrolled during active disease. The sample consisted of peripheral blood. This chain joins TRBV4-1 and TRBJ1-1; D is undetermined. The CDR3 reads CASSQVAGLNTEAFF. In DNA form, the CDR3 reads TGCGCCAGCAGCCAAGTTGCAGGTTTGAACACTGAAGCTTTCTTT.